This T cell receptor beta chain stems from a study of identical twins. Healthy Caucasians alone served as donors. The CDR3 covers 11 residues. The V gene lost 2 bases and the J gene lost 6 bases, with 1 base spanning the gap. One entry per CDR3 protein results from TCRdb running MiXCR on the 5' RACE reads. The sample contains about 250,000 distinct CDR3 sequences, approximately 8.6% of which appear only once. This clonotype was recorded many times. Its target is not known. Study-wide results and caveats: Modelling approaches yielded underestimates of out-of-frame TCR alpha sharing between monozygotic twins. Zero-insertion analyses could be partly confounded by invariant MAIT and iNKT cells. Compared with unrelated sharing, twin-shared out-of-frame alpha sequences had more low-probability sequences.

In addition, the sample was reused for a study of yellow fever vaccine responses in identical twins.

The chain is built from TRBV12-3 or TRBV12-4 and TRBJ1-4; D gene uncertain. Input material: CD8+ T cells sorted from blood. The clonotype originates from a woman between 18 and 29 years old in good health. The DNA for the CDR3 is TGTGCCAGCAGTTTACATGAAAAACTGTTTTTT. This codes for CASSLHEKLFF.